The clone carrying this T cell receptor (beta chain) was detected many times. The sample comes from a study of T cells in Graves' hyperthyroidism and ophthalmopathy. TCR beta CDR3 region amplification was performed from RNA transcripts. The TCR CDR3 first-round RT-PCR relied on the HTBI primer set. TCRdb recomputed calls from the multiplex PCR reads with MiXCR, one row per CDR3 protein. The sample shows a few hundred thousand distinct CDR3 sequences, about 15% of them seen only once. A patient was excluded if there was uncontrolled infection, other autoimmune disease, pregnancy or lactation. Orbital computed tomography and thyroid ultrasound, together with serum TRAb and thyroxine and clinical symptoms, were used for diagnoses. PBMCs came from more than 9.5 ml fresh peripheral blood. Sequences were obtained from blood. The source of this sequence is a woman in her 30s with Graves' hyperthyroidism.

CDR3 residues: CASGESGLTSGKQTQYF. CDR3 sequence (DNA): TGTGCCAGCGGAGAAAGTGGCCTAACTAGCGGCAAACAGACCCAGTACTTC. This rearrangement joins TRBV12-3 or TRBV12-4 to TRBJ2-5, with TRBD2 matching over 8 bases. V lost 8 bases, J lost 6 bases, and 20 bases stayed unmatched. There are 17 residues in the CDR3.